The 31 T cell receptor beta chains listed next were all sequenced from one sample in a study of regulatory T cells in long-lasting Graves disease. According to the study, TCR beta libraries were built with iRepertoire HTBI primers and CDR3-region Arm-PCR. Via MiXCR, TCRdb re-called the multiplex PCR reads, giving one row per CDR3 protein. The sample holds about 400,000 distinct CDR3 sequences; about 20% are singletons and the top ten take around 21%. Time point given: persistent/refractory GD, antithyroid drugs over 5 years with positive TRAb. PBMCs provided the RNA from which the TCR library was made. Material: peripheral blood mononuclear cells (PBMCs), obtained when the disease was refractory, from a patient treated with antithyroid drugs. These receptors were obtained from a female donor with Graves disease.

This clonotype was recorded a few times. The rearrangement links TRBV30 to TRBJ2-2; D might be TRBD2 (5 bases). CDR1 is GTSNPN, CDR2 SVGIG, per germline (reference sequence). The CDR3 totals 12 residues. The V end lost 4 bases, the J end lost 6 bases, and 9 bases lay between the germline ends. The CDR3 DNA reads as TGTGCCTGGACACTAGATGCCGGGGAGCTGTTTTTT. It translates to CAWTLDAGELFF.

In this sample, this clonotype turned up many times. The V and J genes are TRBV10-2 and TRBJ1-5, with D possibly TRBD1 on 6 matching bases. Germline assignment: CDR1 WSHSY and CDR2 SAAADI. The CDR3 is 16 amino acids. V dropped 0 bases and J dropped 1 base, with 10 bases sitting between them. The CDR3 region is CASSESGATSNQPQHF. The CDR3 bases are TGCGCCAGCAGTGAGTCGGGGGCTACGAGCAATCAGCCCCAGCATTTT.

The chain combines TRBV7-9 with TRBJ2-7; D gene unclear. Deletions cut 6 bases from V and 7 bases from J, with 16 bases between. CDR1 is SEHNR, CDR2 FQNEAQ, per germline (reference sequence). The CDR3 is 13 amino acids. The CDR3 nucleotides are TGTGCCAGCAGGGCTCTAGGCCCTCGGGAGCAGTACTTC. Protein sequence: CASRALGPREQYF.

The table lists this clonotype with many counts. The chain has TRBV20-1 and TRBJ1-1, with 7 bases aligning to TRBD1. J was trimmed by 3 bases and V by 0 bases; bases with no gene match: 7. The CDR3 runs to 15 residues. Per germline, CDR1 DFQATT and CDR2 SNEGSKA (reference sequence). The CDR3 nucleotides are TGCAGTGCTAGAGACGACAGGGATGTCCACACTGAAGCTTTCTTT. This encodes CSARDDRDVHTEAFF.

This chain joins TRBV24-1 and TRBJ2-2; the D gene could be TRBD1 or TRBD2 (5 bases each). CDR1 and CDR2 (germline): KGHDR, SFDVKD. Trimming removed 2 bases at V and 7 bases at J, with 19 bases between. The CDR3 loop spans 17 amino acids. In nucleotides, the CDR3 is TGTGCCACCAGTGATTCGATCCGGGACCCCGCCCGCGGGGAGCTGTTTTTT. Its translation: CATSDSIRDPARGELFF.

This clonotype was seen a handful of times. V usage is TRBV6-2 or TRBV6-3 and J usage is TRBJ2-3; D is undetermined. Trimming stripped 5 bases from V and 4 bases from J, with 13 bases between. CDR1 and CDR2 (germline): MNHEY, SVGEGT. The CDR3 runs to 14 residues. The CDR3 sequence: CASSRILLADTQYF. DNA of the CDR3: TGTGCCAGCAGTAGGATCCTCCTCGCAGATACGCAGTATTTT.

This clonotype has only a few counts. The chain uses TRBV7-9 and TRBJ2-5; 9 nucleotides agree with TRBD2. CDR3 length equals 16 residues. J gave up 5 bases and V 11 bases, and 18 bases lay outside the gene matches. From germline, CDR1 is SEHNR and CDR2 FQNEAQ (reference sequence). This CDR3 is CAASQTGGRASETQYF. CDR3 nucleotides: TGTGCCGCTAGTCAAACCGGCGGGAGGGCCAGCGAGACCCAGTACTTC.

About this clonotype: Just one base apart from a much larger clone, this may be a read error. J is TRBJ2-5 and V is TRBV7-2; 11 bases map to TRBD2. The CDR3 length is 16 residues. Trimming took 4 bases from V and 4 from J; bases not matched to a gene: 8. CDR1 is SGHTA and CDR2 is FQGNSA in the germline V gene. CDR3 sequence (DNA): TGTGCCAGCAGCTCAGTCCCTAGCGGGAGGATAGAGACCCAGTACTTC. Protein sequence: CASSSVPSGRIETQYF. The whole variable domain, remainder taken from reference TRBV7-2 and TRBJ2-5, is GAGVSQSPSNKVTEKGKDVELRCDPISGHTALYWYRQSLGQGLEFLIYFQGNSAPDKSGLPSDRFSAERTGGSVSTLTIQRTQQEDSAVYLCASSSVPSGRIETQYFGPGTRLLVL.

The table lists this clonotype with a few counts. The chain uses TRBV28 and TRBJ1-6, with 12 nucleotides matching TRBD1. The CDR3 is 16 residues long. J lost 10 bases, V lost 0 bases, and 4 bases had no gene match. CDR1 MDHEN and CDR2 SYDVKM come from the germline V gene. The CDR3 DNA is TGTGCCAGCAGTTTATGGGGACAGGGGGCGTTCTCACCCCTCCACTTT. Translation gives CASSLWGQGAFSPLHF.

This clonotype was seen only a few times. The CDR3 spells CATDRTSGSLVEQYF. DNA of the CDR3: TGTGCCACCGATCGGACTAGCGGGAGTTTAGTCGAGCAGTACTTC. The chain is built from TRBV2 and TRBJ2-7, with 13 nucleotides matching TRBD2. The V gene's germline CDR1 is SNHLY and CDR2 FYNNEI. The CDR3 length is 15 residues. V lost 10 bases to trimming and J lost 6 bases; unmatched junction nucleotides: 12.

A remark on this clonotype: This could be a read error, since a much larger clone is one nucleotide away. This chain joins TRBV12-3 or TRBV12-4 and TRBJ2-7, with 8 bases fitting TRBD1. This CDR3 spans 15 amino acids. This CDR3 reads CAGSGTGKLSYEQYF. The DNA of the CDR3 is TGTGCCGGCAGTGGGACAGGCAAACTCTCCTACGAGCAGTACTTC.

This clonotype was seen a handful of times. The V gene is TRBV5-1, the J gene TRBJ1-5; D is unclear. V was cut by 3 bases and J by 6 bases, with 10 bases left in between. The CDR3 length is 13 residues. From germline, CDR1 is SGHRS and CDR2 YFSETQ. The CDR3 region is CASSSGSGQPQHF. The CDR3 region has the DNA TGCGCCAGCAGCTCGGGGTCGGGTCAGCCCCAGCATTTT.

This clonotype was seen at least ten times. The gene calls are TRBV2 and TRBJ2-7; D gene unclear. V was pared by 5 bases and J by 2 bases, with 19 bases between. This CDR3 contains 16 residues. Germline V gene sequence: CDR1 SNHLY, CDR2 FYNNEI. CDR3 sequence: CASSIDRVTNTYEQYF. CDR3 nucleotide sequence: TGTGCCAGCAGTATCGACCGGGTTACTAATACCTACGAGCAGTACTTC.

J is TRBJ2-5 and V is TRBV6-1; 8 bases fit TRBD1. This CDR3 contains 14 residues. In germline, CDR1 is MNHNS, CDR2 SASEGT. V lost 6 bases to trimming and J lost 1 base; unmatched junction nucleotides: 4. The CDR3 nucleotides are TGTGCCAGCAGAGCGACAGGGGCCCAAGAGACCCAGTACTTC. It is translated as CASRATGAQETQYF.

The CDR3 DNA is TGTGCCAGCAGCTTATCTAGCGGGAGCATTGACGAGCAGTACTTC. This sequence encodes CASSLSSGSIDEQYF. The J gene is TRBJ2-7, the V gene TRBV7-9; 10 bases line up with TRBD2. Trimming cost V 2 bases and J 5 bases; bases outside gene matches: 6. Germline V gives CDR1 SEHNR, CDR2 FQNEAQ (reference sequence). This CDR3 is 15 amino acids long.

The J gene is TRBJ2-5, the V gene TRBV6-1, with D perhaps TRBD2 (6 bases). Germline-derived CDR1 and CDR2 are MNHNS and SASEGT. The CDR3 loop spans 16 amino acids. The germline V and J ends were trimmed by 10 bases and 4 bases, with 25 bases remaining between them. CDR3 coding DNA: TGTGCCACCTCACCCTATCTTCGGTCGGAGGGAGAGACCCAGTACTTC. This codes for CATSPYLRSEGETQYF.

This clonotype was detected only a few times. The gene calls are TRBV30 and TRBJ1-2; possibly TRBD1 for D (6 bases). The CDR3 sequence is 15 residues long. In germline, CDR1 is GTSNPN, CDR2 SVGIG (reference sequence). V lost 4 bases to trimming and J lost 2 bases, with 17 bases between them. CDR3 amino acids: CAWTAGGTPNYGYTF. CDR3 coding DNA: TGTGCCTGGACAGCCGGGGGGACACCAAACTATGGCTACACCTTC.

This clonotype was recorded a few times. The genes are TRBV12-3 or TRBV12-4 and TRBJ2-5; TRBD2 aligns across 8 bases. V lost 1 base to trimming and J lost 1 base; unmatched junction nucleotides: 5. The CDR3 consists of 16 residues. As DNA, the CDR3 is TGTGCCAGCAGTTTAGGGACTAGCCTCCGCCAAGAGACCCAGTACTTC. Protein product: CASSLGTSLRQETQYF.

This clonotype was seen only a few times. The chain employs TRBV20-1 and TRBJ2-5; possibly TRBD1 for D (5 bases). CDR3 length equals 11 residues. The V gene's germline CDR1 is DFQATT and CDR2 SNEGSKA (reference sequence). Trimming removed 5 bases at V and 3 bases at J, with 7 bases between. CDR3 in DNA: TGCAGTGCTTTGACAGAAGAGACCCAGTACTTC. Its translation is CSALTEETQYF.

V usage is TRBV7-2 and J usage is TRBJ2-3; 8 bases are shared with TRBD1. V dropped 3 bases and J dropped 5; count of bases not matched to a gene: 4. CDR1 and CDR2 from the germline V gene are SGHTA and FQGNSA. This CDR3 contains 14 residues. The CDR3 DNA is TGTGCCAGCAGCTTGGACAGGGTAAAAGATACGCAGTATTTT. Amino acid sequence: CASSLDRVKDTQYF.

This rearrangement joins TRBV20-1 to TRBJ2-7, with 9 bases matching TRBD2. CDR3 length: 14 amino acids. V lost 5 bases, J lost 2 bases, and 7 bases stayed unmatched. Germline V gene sequence: CDR1 DFQATT, CDR2 SNEGSKA (reference sequence). The CDR3, as DNA: TGCAGTGCTGTAAAGAGCGGGGGGACCTACGAGCAGTACTTC. Protein: CSAVKSGGTYEQYF.

The gene calls are TRBV29-1 and TRBJ2-7; tentatively, D is TRBD2 (6 bases). This CDR3 is 16 amino acids long. Trimming shortened V by 0 bases and J by 3 bases, and 18 bases separated the two germline ends. CDR1 SQVTM and CDR2 ANQGSEA come from the germline V gene. This CDR3 reads CSVEERKGRGVYEQYF. The CDR3 DNA is TGCAGCGTTGAAGAACGAAAGGGGCGCGGGGTCTACGAGCAGTACTTC.

The sample holds many counts of this clonotype. This chain links TRBV6-2 or TRBV6-3 with TRBJ1-2; TRBD1 might be the D (6 bases). The V gene's germline CDR1 is MNHEY and CDR2 SVGEGT. CDR3 length: 15 residues. V lost 6 bases, J lost 0 bases, and 14 bases lay in between. The CDR3 bases are TGTGCCAGCAGGGAACAGGGCCCTTCTAACTATGGCTACACCTTC. Protein sequence: CASREQGPSNYGYTF.

This clonotype was detected only a few times. At one end, the junction sequence differs from germline, possibly due to a read error. The chain couples TRBV5-1 to TRBJ2-7; no reliable D call. Germline CDR1 reads SGHRS; CDR2 reads YFSETQ. This CDR3 has 16 amino acids. CDR3 protein: CASSRSSARVAYEQYF. The CDR3 DNA follows: TGTGCCAGCAGCCGAAGCTCGGCGAGAGTTGCCTACGAGCAGTACTTC.

This chain joins TRBV29-1 and TRBJ1-5; the D is unclear. CDR3 length equals 13 residues. Between the trimmed V and J ends, which lost 4 bases and 5 bases, there was a span of 12 bases. CDR1 is SQVTM and CDR2 is ANQGSEA in the germline V gene. CDR3 in amino acids: CSVAKGRDQPQHF. CDR3 in DNA: TGCAGCGTTGCGAAAGGGAGAGATCAGCCCCAGCATTTT.

This clonotype was counted many times. The J gene is TRBJ2-5, the V gene TRBV10-3; no clear D gene. V lost 3 bases, J lost 5 bases, and 13 bases lay in between. Per the germline V gene, CDR1 is ENHRY and CDR2 is SYGVKD. The CDR3 consists of 14 residues. The CDR3 DNA is TGTGCCATCAGTGATACAATTCAAGCGGAGACCCAGTACTTC. Translating it yields CAISDTIQAETQYF.

Ten or more counts support this clonotype. The gene calls are TRBV12-3 or TRBV12-4 and TRBJ2-5, with TRBD1 as a possible D gene (6 bases). Trimming removed 4 bases at V and 2 bases at J, with 8 bases between. There are 13 residues in the CDR3. The CDR3 sequence: CASSWTEQETQYF. Written as DNA, the CDR3 is TGTGCCAGCAGTTGGACAGAACAAGAGACCCAGTACTTC.

This CDR3 reads CASSLSGTRLNSPLHF. Written as DNA, the CDR3 is TGCGCCAGCAGCTTGTCCGGGACTCGCCTTAATTCACCCCTCCACTTT. This chain uses TRBV5-1 with TRBJ1-6, with D maybe TRBD1 (5 bases). Germline V gene sequence: CDR1 SGHRS, CDR2 YFSETQ. The CDR3 is 16 residues long. Trimming stripped 1 base from V and 6 bases from J, with 14 bases between.

This clonotype was counted many times. The chain recombines TRBV15 with TRBJ1-1; D unclear. Trimming cost V 1 base and J 1 base, with 7 bases left between them. The germline gives CDR1 LNHNV, CDR2 YYDKDF (reference sequence). The CDR3 totals 14 residues. The CDR3 DNA is TGTGCCACCAGCAGAGGTAGAGAGAACACTGAAGCTTTCTTT. Translating gives CATSRGRENTEAFF.

The genes are TRBV25-1 and TRBJ1-6; TRBD1 is a possible D gene (6 bases). The CDR3 contains 14 residues. The germline gives CDR1 MGHDK, CDR2 SYGVNS. The germline V and J ends were trimmed by 3 bases and 7 bases, with 10 bases remaining between them. Here the CDR3 DNA reads TGTGCCAGCAGTGACCCAGGACAGAATTCACCCCTCCACTTT. Its protein product is CASSDPGQNSPLHF.

The gene calls are TRBV3-1 and TRBJ2-5, with D perhaps TRBD1 (5 bases). V was shortened by 3 bases and J by 2 bases, with 16 bases between the two germline ends. The CDR3 totals 16 residues. Germline V gives CDR1 LGHDT, CDR2 YNNKEL (reference sequence). CDR3 nucleotide sequence: TGTGCCAGCAGCCAGGGTGTGGGGCGGATACAAGAGACCCAGTACTTC. It codes for CASSQGVGRIQETQYF.